The 32 T cell receptor beta chains presented below share a single source sample, sequenced in a study of T cell clonotyping in hematopoietic cell transplantation. Sequencing was performed with immunoSEQ multiplex PCR; in TCRdb, only in-frame clones are kept and a portion is missing. This sample has several thousand clones; more than 75% occur once, and the top ten carry 5.8%. The specimen comprised peripheral blood mononuclear cells, sampled 100 days after allogeneic stem cell transplant. The receptors shown here come from a female patient aged 35 to 55 who had an allogeneic stem cell transplant from a related donor, so the T cells may come from the graft donor. Some clones in this sample may be carry-over from other donors' samples.

The chain joins TRBV9 to TRBJ1-5; no reliable D call. The CDR3 extends over 15 amino acids. Between the trimmed V and J ends, which lost 0 bases and 0 bases, there was a span of 7 bases. The germline V gene has CDR1 SGDLS and CDR2 YYNGEE. The CDR3 here is CASSVGGNSNQPQHF. CDR3 DNA sequence: TGTGCCAGCAGCGTAGGTGGGAATAGCAATCAGCCCCAGCATTTT.

This clone occurred a few times. The CDR3 DNA reads TGTGCCTGGAGTATACAGAGCGGTGGCTACACCTTC. Translating gives CAWSIQSGGYTF. The J gene is TRBJ1-2, the V gene TRBV30; no firm D call. V gave up 2 bases and J gave up 7 bases, with 11 bases separating them. The germline V gene has CDR1 GTSNPN and CDR2 SVGIG (reference sequence). The CDR3 extends over 12 amino acids. The whole variable domain, filled in from reference TRBV30 and TRBJ1-2, reads SQTIHQWPATLVQPVGSPLSLECTVEGTSNPNLYWYRQAAGRGLQLLFYSVGIGQISSEVPQNLSASRPQDRQFILSSKKLLLSDSGFYLCAWSIQSGGYTFGSGTRLTVV.

The chain uses TRBV28 and TRBJ1-1, with D possibly TRBD1 on 6 matching bases. Germline-derived CDR1 and CDR2 are MDHEN and SYDVKM. CDR3 length: 14 residues. Trimming left V 5 bases short and J 0 bases short, with 10 bases between. As DNA, the CDR3 is TGTGCCAGCAGTCTAGGACAGTTGAACACTGAAGCTTTCTTT. Its protein product is CASSLGQLNTEAFF.

The chain combines TRBV10-2 with TRBJ2-7; possibly TRBD1 for D (6 bases). The CDR3 is 14 residues long. Germline V gene sequence: CDR1 WSHSY, CDR2 SAAADI. The V end was cut by 1 base, the J end by 0 bases, with 7 bases between. CDR3 sequence: CASSEYRASYEQYF. In nucleotides, the CDR3 is TGCGCCAGCAGTGAGTACAGGGCCTCCTACGAGCAGTACTTC.

This chain links TRBV2 with TRBJ2-5; possibly TRBD2 for D (5 bases). This CDR3 is 13 amino acids long. Trimming removed 5 bases at V and 7 bases at J, with 14 bases between. The germline V gene encodes CDR1 SNHLY and CDR2 FYNNEI. CDR3 amino acids: CASSTEGPGTQYF. In DNA, the CDR3 is TGTGCCAGCAGTACAGAGGGCCCCGGGACCCAGTACTTC.

This chain uses TRBV28 with TRBJ1-2; D is unresolved. Germline assignment: CDR1 MDHEN and CDR2 SYDVKM. The CDR3 is made up of 13 amino acids. V shed 6 bases and J shed 4 bases, with 12 bases lying between them. The CDR3 bases are TGTGCCAGCAGCCCTCTCGGGGTCTATGGCTACACCTTC. Its protein is CASSPLGVYGYTF.

The chain employs TRBV30 and TRBJ1-5; D is possibly TRBD1 (5 bases). From germline, CDR1 is GTSNPN and CDR2 SVGIG (reference sequence). There are 13 residues in the CDR3. V lost 2 bases, J lost 5 bases, and 10 bases lay in between. The CDR3 DNA reads as TGTGCCTGGAGTACAGGATCTCATCAGCCCCAGCATTTT. This codes for CAWSTGSHQPQHF.

This clone was observed a single time. This sequence joins TRBV29-1 and TRBJ1-5; D unclear. The CDR3 is 13 residues long. The germline V gene encodes CDR1 SQVTM and CDR2 ANQGSEA. Between the trimmed V and J ends, which lost 4 bases and 0 bases, there was a span of 7 bases. The CDR3 region has the DNA TGCAGCGTTGCACAGAATAGCAATCAGCCCCAGCATTTT. Protein sequence: CSVAQNSNQPQHF.

The chain employs TRBV2 and TRBJ2-7; 7 bases agree with TRBD1. Germline trimming cut 5 bases from V and 5 bases from J; bases unmatched to any gene: 3. The V gene's germline CDR1 is SNHLY and CDR2 FYNNEI. The CDR3 is made up of 12 amino acids. CDR3 protein: CASSPTGDEQYF. CDR3 nucleotides: TGTGCCAGCAGTCCTACAGGGGACGAGCAGTACTTC.

The chain is built from TRBV6-1 and TRBJ2-7; TRBD2 aligns across 8 bases. V trimming: 2 bases; J trimming: 1 base; junction bases outside the gene matches: 1. Germline CDR1 reads MNHNS; CDR2 reads SASEGT. The CDR3 totals 14 residues. CDR3 nucleotides: TGTGCCAGCAGTGAATTAGCGGGGTCCTACGAGCAGTACTTC. Translating gives CASSELAGSYEQYF.

The V and J genes are TRBV7-2 and TRBJ2-3; 8 bases match TRBD2. Losses at the gene ends were 4 bases for V and 3 bases for J; bases not matched to a gene: 12. The CDR3 runs to 17 residues. Germline V gene sequence: CDR1 SGHTA, CDR2 FQGNSA. The chain's CDR3 is CASSSSGAGGPTDTQYF. CDR3 DNA: TGTGCCAGCAGCTCAAGCGGCGCGGGAGGCCCGACAGATACGCAGTATTTT.

V is TRBV30 and J is TRBJ2-7; the D is unclear. CDR1 GTSNPN and CDR2 SVGIG come from the germline V gene (reference sequence). The CDR3 extends over 14 amino acids. Deletions cut 0 bases from V and 3 bases from J, with 12 bases between. CDR3 region: CAWSVGNEGYEQYF. DNA of the CDR3: TGTGCCTGGAGTGTAGGGAATGAAGGCTACGAGCAGTACTTC.

V usage is TRBV5-4 and J usage is TRBJ2-7; TRBD1 aligns across 9 bases. The CDR3 extends over 15 amino acids. In germline, CDR1 is SGHNT, CDR2 YYREEE (reference sequence). V lost 5 bases to trimming and J lost 1 base; unmatched junction nucleotides: 7. The CDR3 coding sequence is TGTGCCAGCAGTTCCTCGGGACAGGGATCCTACGAGCAGTACTTC. Its protein product is CASSSSGQGSYEQYF.

The chain combines TRBV7-2 with TRBJ2-1; 11 bases match TRBD2. The germline gives CDR1 SGHTA, CDR2 FQGNSA. The CDR3 has 15 amino acids. J lost 4 bases, V lost 5 bases, and 4 bases had no gene match. CDR3 amino acids: CASSLSGREYNEQFF. Written as DNA, the CDR3 is TGTGCCAGCAGCCTTAGCGGGAGGGAATACAATGAGCAGTTCTTC.

The V gene is TRBV11-2, the J gene TRBJ2-1; D remains ambiguous. V was shortened by 1 base and J by 7 bases, with 8 bases between the two germline ends. This CDR3 has 13 amino acids. The germline gives CDR1 SGHAT, CDR2 FQNNGV. The CDR3 protein is CASSLALPNEQFF. The CDR3 bases are TGTGCCAGCAGCTTAGCTCTACCTAATGAGCAGTTCTTC.

The chain uses TRBV6-1 and TRBJ2-7; 9 bases match TRBD1. J gave up 5 bases and V 6 bases, and 8 bases lay outside the gene matches. This CDR3 has 14 amino acids. From germline, CDR1 is MNHNS and CDR2 SASEGT. The CDR3: CASRDRGEVNEQYF. In DNA form, the CDR3 reads TGTGCCAGCAGGGACAGGGGAGAAGTGAACGAGCAGTACTTC.

This chain links TRBV28 with TRBJ1-3; 7 nucleotides line up with TRBD1. The CDR3 has 14 amino acids. V lost 6 bases to trimming and J lost 3 bases; unmatched junction nucleotides: 5. Looked up from germline, CDR1 is MDHEN and CDR2 is SYDVKM. CDR3 DNA: TGTGCCAGCAGGACAGGGCGAATTGGAAACACCATATATTTT. Protein product: CASRTGRIGNTIYF.

The chain employs TRBV9 and TRBJ2-5; 8 nucleotides align to TRBD2. The V gene end was trimmed by 4 bases and the J gene end by 4 bases; junction bases not matched to a gene: 12. This CDR3 region has 16 residues. Germline lookup yields CDR1 SGDLS and CDR2 YYNGEE. The CDR3 region has the DNA TGTGCCAGCAGCCCTGGGGCAAGCGGGAGAGGAGAGACCCAGTACTTC. It is translated as CASSPGASGRGETQYF.

The chain joins TRBV19 to TRBJ1-2; no reliable D call. Trimming left V 6 bases short and J 3 bases short, with 8 bases between. From germline, CDR1 is LNHDA and CDR2 SQIVND (reference sequence). The CDR3 consists of 12 residues. CDR3: CASRQEDYGYTF. CDR3 DNA sequence: TGTGCCAGTAGGCAAGAGGACTATGGCTACACCTTC.

A single count supports this clone. The rearrangement uses TRBV28 and TRBJ1-3; D is unclear. Germline values: CDR1 MDHEN, CDR2 SYDVKM. This CDR3 comprises 13 residues. V was clipped by 3 bases and J by 3 bases, with 6 bases between them. The CDR3, as DNA: TGTGCCAGCAGTTTTAGGAGTGGAAACACCATATATTTT. Amino acid sequence: CASSFRSGNTIYF. Full variable domain (outside the CDR3, taken from reference TRBV28 and TRBJ1-3): DVKVTQSSRYLVKRTGEKVFLECVQDMDHENMFWYRQDPGLGLRLIYFSYDVKMKEKGDIPEGYSVSREKKERFSLILESASTNQTSMYLCASSFRSGNTIYFGEGSWLTVV.

V and J are TRBV6-5 and TRBJ2-1, with D possibly TRBD2 on 6 matching bases. The germline gives CDR1 MNHEY, CDR2 SVGAGI. Deletions cut 8 bases from V and 3 bases from J, with 14 bases between. The CDR3 is 14 amino acids. The CDR3: CASGRRASYNEQFF. CDR3 nucleotides: TGTGCCAGCGGGCGGAGGGCGAGCTACAATGAGCAGTTCTTC.

V is TRBV15 and J is TRBJ2-7; D possibly corresponds to TRBD1 (6 bases). Germline CDR1 LNHNV, CDR2 YYDKDF (reference sequence). The CDR3 is 15 residues long. Deletions cut 5 bases from V and 11 bases from J, with 25 bases between. CDR3 in amino acids: CATSPTQGTSSFKYF. As DNA, the CDR3 is TGTGCCACCAGCCCTACTCAGGGGACCTCCAGTTTTAAGTACTTC.

The V and J genes are TRBV27 and TRBJ2-1; the match to TRBD1 covers 8 bases. V shed 6 bases and J 4 bases; nucleotides not matched to a gene: 5. This CDR3 has 14 residues. CDR1 and CDR2 (germline): MNHEY, SMNVEV (reference sequence). The CDR3 DNA reads TGTGCCAGCAGGACAGGGGTGATGTACAATGAGCAGTTCTTC. It translates to CASRTGVMYNEQFF.

This chain uses TRBV19 with TRBJ2-6; D not resolved. Trimming pared 1 base from V and 1 base from J, leaving 5 bases between. The V gene's germline CDR1 is LNHDA and CDR2 SQIVND (reference sequence). The length of the CDR3 is 15 residues. CDR3 region: CASSIVWSGANVLTF. For the CDR3, the DNA is TGTGCCAGTAGTATAGTATGGTCTGGGGCCAACGTCCTGACTTTC.

This chain uses TRBV11-2 with TRBJ1-1; D remains unclear. CDR3 length: 17 amino acids. Per germline, CDR1 SGHAT and CDR2 FQNNGV. V lost 3 bases to trimming and J lost 0 bases, with 17 bases between them. As DNA, the CDR3 is TGTGCCAGCAGCTTGAAAACGATTGGCTTCATGAACACTGAAGCTTTCTTT. Translation: CASSLKTIGFMNTEAFF.

V and J are TRBV30 and TRBJ2-7; D not certain. Germline V gene data show CDR1 as GTSNPN and CDR2 as SVGIG (reference sequence). V was trimmed by 2 bases and J by 5 bases, leaving 7 bases between them. The CDR3 has 11 residues. The CDR3 protein is CAWSKMDEQYF. The DNA for the CDR3 is TGTGCCTGGAGTAAGATGGACGAGCAGTACTTC.

The DNA for the CDR3 is TGTGCCAGCAGTTACTCGTACCCGCCGGAGCAGTTCTTC. This gives the protein CASSYSYPPEQFF. The chain couples TRBV6-5 to TRBJ2-1; no clear D. CDR3 length: 13 residues. Germline V gene sequence: CDR1 MNHEY, CDR2 SVGAGI. V lost 0 bases and J lost 10, with 10 bases in between.

The chain recombines TRBV7-9 with TRBJ1-4; D gene ambiguous. Germline assignment: CDR1 SEHNR and CDR2 FQNEAQ (reference sequence). Trimming took 1 base from V and 5 from J, leaving 2 bases between them. The CDR3 length is 12 residues. CDR3 residues: CASSLGNEKLFF. CDR3 sequence (DNA): TGTGCCAGCAGCTTAGGAAATGAAAAACTGTTTTTT.

The chain employs TRBV28 and TRBJ1-2, with D tentatively TRBD1 (5 bases). Trimming took off 6 bases at V and 4 bases at J, with 21 bases between the two ends. Germline loops: CDR1 MDHEN, CDR2 SYDVKM. The CDR3 totals 16 residues. In DNA, the CDR3 is TGTGCCAGCAGCTTCAAGGCCGGGACGCTTTTCTATGGCTACACCTTC. As protein: CASSFKAGTLFYGYTF.

The V and J genes are TRBV7-2 and TRBJ2-7; D not certain. This CDR3 is 12 amino acids long. Germline loops: CDR1 SGHTA, CDR2 FQGNSA. The V end was cut by 0 bases, the J end by 9 bases, with 9 bases between. CDR3 DNA: TGTGCCAGCAGCTTAGCAACCCCTGGGCAGTACTTC. Its translation is CASSLATPGQYF. Full variable domain (missing parts from reference TRBV7-2 and TRBJ2-7): GAGVSQSPSNKVTEKGKDVELRCDPISGHTALYWYRQSLGQGLEFLIYFQGNSAPDKSGLPSDRFSAERTGGSVSTLTIQRTQQEDSAVYLCASSLATPGQYFGPGTRLTVT.

A single count supports this clone. The rearrangement joins TRBV6-1 to TRBJ1-2; D is ambiguous. The CDR3 has 14 amino acids. Germline V gene lookup returns CDR1 MNHNS and CDR2 SASEGT. Trimming cost V 1 base and J 6 bases, with 12 bases left between them. The chain's CDR3 is CASSEGNGGHGYTF. The CDR3 DNA reads TGTGCCAGCAGTGAAGGAAATGGTGGCCATGGCTACACCTTC.

V is TRBV7-2 and J is TRBJ1-4, with a weak D call TRBD1 (6 bases). The V end was cut by 5 bases, the J end by 3 bases, with 13 bases between. The germline gives CDR1 SGHTA, CDR2 FQGNSA. This CDR3 region has 15 residues. CDR3 in amino acids: CASSPRGGPNEKLFF. The CDR3, as DNA: TGTGCCAGCAGCCCCCGAGGGGGGCCTAATGAAAAACTGTTTTTT.